This TCR beta chain was captured in a study of blood T cell repertoires in COVID-19. At the level of the study: COVID-19 samples collected from the United States, Italy and Spain covered acute and convalescent phases. Sources were T cells, B-cell-depleted T cells, or PBMCs; the material itself was cDNA or gDNA.

The data were produced by immunoSEQ multiplex PCR, yet TCRdb's version contains in-frame clones alone and is incomplete. Of roughly 65,000 clones listed, around four fifths are singletons. This CDR3 is built from 14 residues. Deletions cut 6 bases from V and 3 bases from J, with 12 bases between. From germline, CDR1 is SNHLY and CDR2 FYNNEI. The chain combines TRBV2 with TRBJ2-1; TRBD2 might be the D (6 bases). The sequence derives from a human donor in a cohort sampled during active COVID-19. Material: peripheral blood. The CDR3 bases are TGTGCCAGCAGCCGGGACTCCGGCTACAATGAGCAGTTCTTC. Its translation: CASSRDSGYNEQFF.